One T cell receptor beta chain is described in this entry. The antigen is undetermined. This sample was taken from a study of identical twins. Study results and caveats: Insertions were fewer in abundant cord blood beta clonotypes, whereas memory repertoires showed none of this pattern. Rather than following the same donors, the conclusions depended on cross-sectional statistical analysis.

TCRdb passed the 5' RACE reads through MiXCR, listing each CDR3 protein once. The data show some 240,000 distinct CDR3 sequences, under 12% seen once. From germline, CDR1 is DFQATT and CDR2 SNEGSKA (reference sequence). The CDR3 loop spans 11 amino acids. Deletions cut 6 bases from V and 2 bases from J, with 4 bases between. This receptor was obtained from a man in his forties or fifties in good health. What was sequenced was memory T cells sorted from blood. The chain links TRBV20-1 to TRBJ2-2; D uncertain. In DNA, the CDR3 is TGCAGTGCCCGTAACACCGGGGAGCTGTTTTTT. As protein: CSARNTGELFF.